These 9 T cell receptor beta chains share one sample of origin, sequenced in a study of T cell repertoires in cytomegalovirus infection. MiXCR, run by TCRdb on the reads, gives a single entry per CDR3 protein. This table holds hundreds of thousands of distinct CDR3 sequences, 9.6% found once. The source material was PBMCs. These receptors came from a human donor in good health (CMV status not recorded). Some clones in this sample may be carry-over from other donors' samples.

Ten or more counts support this clonotype. V is TRBV20-1 and J is TRBJ2-7; tentative D call: TRBD2 (6 bases). This CDR3 contains 12 residues. V lost 4 bases, J lost 3 bases, and 10 bases lay in between. Germline V gene data show CDR1 as DFQATT and CDR2 as SNEGSKA (reference sequence). CDR3 nucleotides: TGCAGTGCTATCGGGGACTTCTACGAGCAGTACTTC. Translation gives CSAIGDFYEQYF.

This clonotype was counted only a few times. V is TRBV5-5 and J is TRBJ2-7, with 15 bases aligning to TRBD2. CDR3 size: 17 residues. Trimming cost V 0 bases and J 3 bases; bases outside gene matches: 4. The germline V gene has CDR1 SGHKS and CDR2 YYEKEE (reference sequence). CDR3 loop: CASSLGTSGGADYEQYF. CDR3 DNA sequence: TGTGCCAGCAGCTTGGGGACTAGCGGGGGGGCGGACTACGAGCAGTACTTC.

The V gene is TRBV28, the J gene TRBJ1-1; TRBD1 aligns across 10 bases. The CDR3 runs 14 residues. V lost 7 bases to trimming and J lost 5 bases; unmatched junction nucleotides: 7. CDR1 is MDHEN and CDR2 is SYDVKM in the germline V gene. The CDR3 region is CASTSGQGLTEAFF. The CDR3 DNA follows: TGTGCCAGCACCTCGGGACAGGGGTTAACTGAAGCTTTCTTT.

In its sample, this clonotype was seen many times. The genes are TRBV7-2 and TRBJ2-1, with D tentatively TRBD1 (5 bases). The CDR3 length is 15 residues. The germline V gene has CDR1 SGHTA and CDR2 FQGNSA. V lost 0 bases to trimming and J lost 7 bases, with 13 bases between them. CDR3 sequence (DNA): TGTGCCAGCAGCTTAGCGACGCAGGGCAAAAATGAGCAGTTCTTC. This codes for CASSLATQGKNEQFF.

This clonotype was found many times. The chain recombines TRBV6-5 with TRBJ1-5; 7 nucleotides match TRBD1. CDR3 size: 15 residues. Germline assignment: CDR1 MNHEY and CDR2 SVGAGI. With V trimmed by 6 bases and J by 2 bases, 7 bases remained unmatched. CDR3: CASRLGGAGNQPQHF. In DNA form, the CDR3 reads TGTGCCAGCAGATTAGGGGGCGCAGGCAATCAGCCCCAGCATTTT.

This clonotype was observed many times. The V gene is TRBV7-2, the J gene TRBJ2-5; D not resolved. V was cut by 4 bases and J by 1 base, with 7 bases left in between. The germline CDR1 and CDR2 sequences are SGHTA and FQGNSA. This CDR3 contains 13 residues. The CDR3 sequence is CASSSYTQETQYF. DNA for the CDR3: TGTGCCAGCAGCTCTTACACCCAAGAGACCCAGTACTTC.

At least ten counts were recorded for this clonotype. The chain combines TRBV10-3 with TRBJ2-1; 9 bases fit TRBD2. V lost 3 bases, J lost 7 bases, and 7 bases stayed unmatched. The CDR3 has 15 amino acids. From germline, CDR1 is ENHRY and CDR2 SYGVKD. The CDR3 is CAISDPQLAGNEQFF. The CDR3, as DNA: TGTGCCATCAGTGACCCCCAGCTAGCGGGGAATGAGCAGTTCTTC.

This clonotype was seen repeatedly, ten times or more. The chain recombines TRBV4-3 with TRBJ2-1; 12 bases agree with TRBD2. With 4 bases clipped from V and 4 bases from J, the junction kept 5 bases outside the gene matches. Germline V lookup: CDR1 LGHNA, CDR2 YSLEER. This CDR3 comprises 16 residues. For the CDR3, the DNA is TGCGCCAGCAGCCGCGGACTAGCGGGGACTTACAATGAGCAGTTCTTC. It is translated as CASSRGLAGTYNEQFF.

The chain is built from TRBV25-1 and TRBJ1-4, with 9 bases fitting TRBD1. J was trimmed by 3 bases and V by 7 bases; bases with no gene match: 6. The CDR3 totals 15 residues. Germline V gives CDR1 MGHDK, CDR2 SYGVNS. CDR3 in amino acids: CASNPGQGANEKLFF. CDR3 sequence (DNA): TGTGCCAGCAATCCGGGACAGGGTGCTAATGAAAAACTGTTTTTT.